These 7 T cell receptor beta chains were all obtained from the same sample, sequenced in a study of T cell responses to AZD1222 COVID-19 vaccine. Clones were read by immunoSEQ multiplex PCR, and TCRdb kept only the in-frame ones, dropping some. The sample holds 120,000 to 150,000 clones, 70% to 90% seen once. The source material was peripheral blood, sampled on day 0 of AZD1222 vaccination. The receptors were gathered from an adult in good health.

This rearrangement joins TRBV5-4 to TRBJ1-1; TRBD1 might be the D (5 bases). The CDR3 totals 15 residues. V was shortened by 5 bases and J by 4 bases, with 18 bases between the two germline ends. Germline CDR1 and CDR2: SGHNT and YYREEE (reference sequence). The CDR3 DNA follows: TGTGCCAGCAGAGTGGGCGGGGCCCGGCGCACTGAAGCTTTCTTT. Its translation: CASRVGGARRTEAFF.

The chain carries TRBV27 and TRBJ1-2, with a possible D match to TRBD1 (5 bases). V lost 3 bases to trimming and J lost 1 base, with 18 bases between them. Germline CDR1 MNHEY, CDR2 SMNVEV (reference sequence). The CDR3 has 17 residues. The CDR3 loop reads CASSFKGRTQYNYGYTF. The CDR3 nucleotides read TGTGCCAGCAGTTTCAAGGGACGGACGCAATATAACTATGGCTACACCTTC.

The V and J genes are TRBV10-3 and TRBJ2-1, with 10 bases aligning to TRBD2. V dropped 3 bases and J dropped 3; count of bases not matched to a gene: 2. CDR1 is ENHRY and CDR2 is SYGVKD in the germline V gene. This CDR3 contains 15 residues. The chain's CDR3 is CAISELAGNYNEQFF. Written as DNA, the CDR3 is TGTGCCATCAGTGAACTAGCGGGGAACTACAATGAGCAGTTCTTC.

The V call is TRBV19, the J call TRBJ2-4, with D possibly being TRBD1 or TRBD2 (6 bases each). V dropped 2 bases and J dropped 0 bases, with 14 bases sitting between them. This CDR3 has 17 amino acids. Germline lookup yields CDR1 LNHDA and CDR2 SQIVND (reference sequence). CDR3 protein: CASSILGGRLAKNIQYF. The CDR3 DNA reads as TGTGCCAGTAGTATACTCGGGGGCAGGCTAGCCAAAAACATTCAGTACTTC.

The rearrangement joins TRBV6-7 to TRBJ1-1; D call uncertain. TRBV6-7 has ORF status, its function being uncertain. The germline V and J ends were trimmed by 0 bases and 8 bases, with 22 bases remaining between them. CDR3 length equals 17 residues. CDR3 nucleotide sequence: TGTGCCAGCAGTTACTCGGTGAGAAGCTCACTTTCGTTAGAAGCTTTCTTT. It specifies CASSYSVRSSLSLEAFF.

The chain joins TRBV5-1 to TRBJ2-7; D gene ambiguous. The CDR3 runs to 13 residues. Germline lookup yields CDR1 SGHRS and CDR2 YFSETQ. Trimming took 0 bases from V and 3 from J, leaving 7 bases between them. Here the CDR3 DNA reads TGCGCCAGCAGCTTGGGTCCAGGCTACGAGCAGTACTTC. It yields the protein CASSLGPGYEQYF. Together with reference TRBV5-1 and TRBJ2-7, the CDR3 gives the full variable domain: KAGVTQTPRYLIKTRGQQVTLSCSPISGHRSVSWYQQTPGQGLQFLFEYFSETQRNKGNFPGRFSGRQFSNSRSEMNVSTLELGDSALYLCASSLGPGYEQYFGPGTRLTVT.

The rearrangement joins TRBV5-1 to TRBJ2-1, with D maybe TRBD2 (6 bases). The CDR3 consists of 15 residues. V dropped 0 bases and J dropped 2 bases, with 9 bases sitting between them. Germline CDR1 reads SGHRS; CDR2 reads YFSETQ. CDR3 nucleotides: TGCGCCAGCAGCTTGGCGGCTAGCGCCTACAATGAGCAGTTCTTC. This gives the protein CASSLAASAYNEQFF.